This T cell receptor beta chain was found in a study of cytotoxic CD8 clonotypes in ibrutinib-treated CLL. Only in-frame clones appear in the TCRdb table, and some are missing; sequencing was by immunoSEQ multiplex PCR. This sample has approximately 35,000 clones, with about two thirds found just once. Looked up from germline, CDR1 is SNHLY and CDR2 is FYNNEI. The V and J ends lost 2 bases and 0 bases, in that order; junction bases with no gene match: 7. The length of the CDR3 is 18 residues. From cryopreserved PBMCs came about 2.1 micrograms of genomic DNA used for TCR beta libraries. The chain carries TRBV2 and TRBJ2-6; 7 bases fit TRBD1. This specimen consisted of PBMCs, obtained at disease progression, from a patient treated with ibrutinib. The clonotype originates from a human donor with chronic lymphocytic leukemia. CDR3 sequence: CASSELRGQPSGANVLTF. In DNA, the CDR3 is TGTGCCAGCAGTGAATTGAGGGGACAGCCCTCTGGGGCCAACGTCCTGACTTTC.